This TCR beta chain was identified in a study of beta chain features in type 1 diabetes. General study points: Patients with type 1 diabetes carried fewer insertions and had more deletions at their VDJ junctions.

The V and J ends lost 7 bases and 9 bases respectively, with 15 bases between them. In germline, CDR1 is MNHNY, CDR2 SVGAGI (reference sequence). The length of the CDR3 is 12 residues. Remarks on this clone: Its antigen remains unknown.

The sequenced template was cDNA made from the entire isolated RNA. Some clones are missing from TCRdb's copy, which holds only in-frame ones; the method was immunoSEQ multiplex PCR. This sample has a few hundred thousand clones, with about 11% found just once. Based on CD45RO/CCR7/CD25/CD127/CD95/CD27, CD4+ regulatory, stem cell-like memory, naive and central memory cells were sorted. Sequences were obtained from naive CD4+ T cells from blood. The chain couples TRBV6-6 to TRBJ2-5, with D tentatively TRBD1 (6 bases). This sequence originates from a woman aged 30 to 39 in good health. The CDR3 coding sequence is TGTGCCAGCAACGGACAGCCTCCTGCCCAGTACTTC. Encoded protein: CASNGQPPAQYF.